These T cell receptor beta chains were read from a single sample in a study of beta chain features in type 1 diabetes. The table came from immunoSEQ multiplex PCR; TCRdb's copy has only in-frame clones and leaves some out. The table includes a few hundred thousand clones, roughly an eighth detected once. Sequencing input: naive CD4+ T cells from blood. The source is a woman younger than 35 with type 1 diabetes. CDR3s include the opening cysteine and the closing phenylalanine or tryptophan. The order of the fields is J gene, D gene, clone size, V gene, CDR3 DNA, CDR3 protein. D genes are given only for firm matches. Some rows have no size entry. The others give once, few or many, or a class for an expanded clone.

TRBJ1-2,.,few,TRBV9,TGTGCCAGCAGCGTATCCAGCCGGGGGGCGTACTATGGCTACACCTTC,CASSVSSRGAYYGYTF
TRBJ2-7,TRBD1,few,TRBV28,TGTGCCAGCAACGAGGGGGCTTACGAGCAGTACTTC,CASNEGAYEQYF
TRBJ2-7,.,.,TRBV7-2,TGTGCCAGCAGCTTCTACTCTCGCGAGCAGTACTTC,CASSFYSREQYF
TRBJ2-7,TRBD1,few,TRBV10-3,TGTGCCATCAGTGGGGGAGGGACAGGGAGATACGAGCAGTACTTC,CAISGGGTGRYEQYF
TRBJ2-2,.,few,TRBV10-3,TGTGCCATCACCGCAACACTACAGGGTGAGGCCGGGGAGCTGTTTTTT,CAITATLQGEAGELFF
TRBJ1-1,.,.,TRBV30,TGTGCCTGGAGCGTTCCGAGCTCTGAAGCTTTCTTT,CAWSVPSSEAFF
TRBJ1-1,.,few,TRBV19,TGTGCCAGTACCCCTCATGTGGAGACTGAAGCTTTCTTT,CASTPHVETEAFF
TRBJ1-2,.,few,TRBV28,TGTGCCACTCTTCGGGTCTATGGCTACACCTTC,CATLRVYGYTF
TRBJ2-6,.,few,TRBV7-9,TGTGCCAGCAGCGGGGGACTGTCCTCTGGGGCCAACGTCCTGACTTTC,CASSGGLSSGANVLTF
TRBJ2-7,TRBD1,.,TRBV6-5,TGTGCCAGCAGAAGAGGACAGGGGGCGTTCGAGCAGTACTTC,CASRRGQGAFEQYF
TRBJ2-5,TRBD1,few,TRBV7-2,TGTGCCAGCAGCTTACGACAGGGAAGAGAGACCCAGTACTTC,CASSLRQGRETQYF
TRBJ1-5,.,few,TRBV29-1,TGCAGCGTTGAAACAGGGCAAGGTCAGCCCCAGCATTTT,CSVETGQGQPQHF
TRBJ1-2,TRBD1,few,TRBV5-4,TGTGCCAGCAGCAGGGACAGAGACTATGGCTACACCTTC,CASSRDRDYGYTF
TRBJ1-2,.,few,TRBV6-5,TGTGCCAGCAGTTACAAGGGAGAAGGCTACACCTTC,CASSYKGEGYTF
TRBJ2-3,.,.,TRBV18,TGTGCCAGCTTCACCAGTCAGGGCCTCACAGATACGCAGTATTTT,CASFTSQGLTDTQYF